This TCR beta chain is drawn from a study of blood T cell repertoires in COVID-19. Across the study: The samples span acute and convalescent COVID-19 from the United States, Italy and Spain. The analysed material was cDNA or gDNA that came from T cells, B-cell-depleted T cells, or PBMCs.

Per the authors' pipeline: Counts of nucleated cells, estimated from reference gene primer amplification, were obtained. The repertoire was sequenced with immunoSEQ multiplex PCR; TCRdb's copy has only in-frame clones and lacks some. For V, J and clone size, that table is used; D and trimming come from the DNA. The sample consists of about 120,000 clones, 75% to 90% of them appearing once. This clonotype was sampled from a woman in her seventies with acute or convalescent COVID-19. The sequencing sample was made of peripheral blood.

CDR3 residues: CASKQVSERAASEAFF. Here the CDR3 DNA reads TGTGCCAGCAAGCAGGTATCCGAGAGGGCAGCCAGTGAAGCTTTCTTT. V is TRBV28 and J is TRBJ1-1; D is ambiguous. V was pared by 7 bases and J by 7 bases, with 25 bases between. This CDR3 is 16 amino acids long. CDR1 is MDHEN, CDR2 SYDVKM, per germline. The full variable domain, in which reference TRBV28 and TRBJ1-1 provide the parts outside the CDR3, is DVKVTQSSRYLVKRTGEKVFLECVQDMDHENMFWYRQDPGLGLRLIYFSYDVKMKEKGDIPEGYSVSREKKERFSLILESASTNQTSMYLCASKQVSERAASEAFFGQGTRLTVV.